The clone carrying this TCR beta chain has more than one count but fewer than ten. Antigen: not known. The entry originates in a study of breast tumors, draining lymph nodes, adjacent tissues. Points from the study as a whole: Tumors had less TCR diversity than lymph nodes, more than nontumor tissue.

TCRdb ran MiXCR on the multiplex PCR reads and lists one entry per CDR3 protein. Altogether 130,000 or so distinct CDR3 sequences are present, around 20% being singletons, with the ten largest covering 2.2%. Axillary draining lymph nodes of breast cancer patients supplied the node samples. The sample comprised axillary lymph node tissue. This sequence originates from a female donor with breast cancer. Some clones in this sample may be carry-over from other donors' samples.

The chain's CDR3 is CASSPGRWGSNEKLFF. The CDR3 DNA reads TGTGCCAGCAGCCCAGGGAGGTGGGGGTCTAATGAAAAACTGTTTTTT. The chain employs TRBV11-2 and TRBJ1-4; TRBD1 is a possible D gene (5 bases). Germline values: CDR1 SGHAT, CDR2 FQNNGV. The CDR3 has 16 residues. V lost 5 bases and J lost 3, with 16 bases in between.